The 20 T cell receptor beta chains below all came from one sample that was sequenced in a study of blood T cell repertoires in COVID-19. The data were produced by immunoSEQ multiplex PCR, yet TCRdb's version contains in-frame clones alone and is incomplete. In the table there are roughly 80,000 clones, about 83% of which are singletons. The sequenced sample was peripheral blood. The receptors were sampled from a woman aged 80 or over with acute or convalescent COVID-19.

The chain employs TRBV19 and TRBJ1-1; 10 bases fit TRBD1. J was trimmed by 4 bases and V by 8 bases; bases with no gene match: 4. The length of the CDR3 is 13 residues. Germline assignment: CDR1 LNHDA and CDR2 SQIVND (reference sequence). CDR3 residues: CASSGQGGTEAFF. The CDR3 nucleotides are TGTGCCAGTTCAGGACAGGGGGGCACTGAAGCTTTCTTT.

A few counts support this clone. The V gene is TRBV3-1 (or the pseudogene TRBV3-2), the J gene TRBJ1-2; D unclear. The V gene's germline CDR1 is LGHDT and CDR2 YNNKEL (reference sequence). The CDR3 totals 14 residues. V lost 1 base and J 4 bases, leaving 10 bases between the germline ends. CDR3 DNA sequence: TGTGCCAGCAGCCAAGGTGGCAGATTCTATGGCTACACCTTC. This gives the protein CASSQGGRFYGYTF.

The chain employs TRBV9 and TRBJ2-3; 7 bases are shared with TRBD2. Trimming took 0 bases from V and 0 from J; bases not matched to a gene: 13. Germline CDR1 SGDLS, CDR2 YYNGEE. The CDR3 contains 19 residues. The CDR3 is CASSVGGSGGRGSTDTQYF. The CDR3 nucleotides read TGTGCCAGCAGCGTAGGAGGTTCCGGCGGGAGAGGGAGCACAGATACGCAGTATTTT.

This sequence joins TRBV9 and TRBJ1-1; D may be TRBD1 (5 bases). Germline V gene sequence: CDR1 SGDLS, CDR2 YYNGEE. The V and J ends lost 4 bases and 1 base respectively, with 14 bases between them. The CDR3 is made up of 15 amino acids. The CDR3 reads CASSLGAGGNTEAFF. CDR3 sequence (DNA): TGTGCCAGCAGCCTAGGGGCCGGGGGGAACACTGAAGCTTTCTTT.

The chain combines TRBV29-1 with TRBJ2-5; a weak D match, TRBD2 (6 bases). Trimming shortened V by 8 bases and J by 2 bases, and 24 bases separated the two germline ends. Germline CDR1 reads SQVTM; CDR2 reads ANQGSEA. The length of the CDR3 is 16 residues. CDR3 nucleotide sequence: TGCAGCACCGCCCCTGGGGTAGCGGTTTATCAAGAGACCCAGTACTTC. Encoded protein: CSTAPGVAVYQETQYF.

The chain joins TRBV12-3 or TRBV12-4 to TRBJ1-6; 9 nucleotides match TRBD1. This CDR3 comprises 13 residues. Trimming removed 6 bases from V and 6 bases from J; junction bases left unmatched: 0. The CDR3 DNA is TGTGCCAGCAGGGGACAGGGTAATTCACCCCTCCACTTT. It is translated as CASRGQGNSPLHF.

This chain connects TRBV4-1 to TRBJ1-5; 7 positions match TRBD1. The CDR3 totals 15 residues. Germline lookup yields CDR1 MGHRA and CDR2 YSYEKL. The J segment lost 4 bases and the V segment lost 5 bases, leaving 8 bases of the junction unmatched. In DNA form, the CDR3 reads TGCGCCAGCAGCGCCCACGGGACAGATAATCAGCCCCAGCATTTT. Translating gives CASSAHGTDNQPQHF.

The gene calls are TRBV21-1 and TRBJ2-7; the table calls TRBD1, which could not be checked here. TRBV21-1 is reported as a pseudogene. The CDR3 totals 15 residues. The DNA for the CDR3 is TGTGCCAGCATAACCGCGACGGGCCTTAGGGGCGAGCAGTACTTC. Translated, it gives CASITATGLRGEQYF.

V gene TRBV19 combines with J gene TRBJ1-5, with 7 positions matching TRBD1. V dropped 6 bases and J dropped 1; count of bases not matched to a gene: 12. Germline CDR1 is LNHDA and CDR2 is SQIVND (reference sequence). The CDR3 loop spans 17 amino acids. The CDR3 protein is CASSQGLYRGSNQPQHF. The DNA for the CDR3 is TGTGCCAGTAGCCAAGGCCTCTACAGGGGAAGCAATCAGCCCCAGCATTTT.

This chain connects TRBV27 to TRBJ2-7; 9 bases are shared with TRBD1. The ends lost 3 bases at V and 2 bases at J; junction bases unmatched: 5. The CDR3 covers 15 residues. The germline CDR1 and CDR2 sequences are MNHEY and SMNVEV (reference sequence). CDR3 DNA: TGTGCCAGCAGTTTCGGACAGGGGATTACCTACGAGCAGTACTTC. This sequence encodes CASSFGQGITYEQYF.

The J gene is TRBJ1-2, the V gene TRBV7-2; D may be TRBD1 (5 bases). Germline lookup yields CDR1 SGHTA and CDR2 FQGNSA. CDR3 size: 14 residues. V shed 7 bases and J shed 4 bases, with 16 bases lying between them. The CDR3 nucleotides are TGTGCCAGCACCCCGGGGGGGTCGAGCTATGGCTACACCTTC. Amino acid sequence: CASTPGGSSYGYTF.

This clone has only one observation. The chain uses TRBV7-9 and TRBJ1-2; weak D call: TRBD1 (5 bases). The CDR3 totals 14 residues. V dropped 1 base and J dropped 4 bases, with 10 bases sitting between them. Per the germline V gene, CDR1 is SEHNR and CDR2 is FQNEAQ (reference sequence). The chain's CDR3 is CASSLVSQGYGYTF. CDR3 sequence (DNA): TGTGCCAGCAGCTTAGTTAGCCAGGGCTATGGCTACACCTTC.

V and J are TRBV5-4 and TRBJ2-6; no clear D. The CDR3 runs 16 residues. Trimming removed 4 bases from V and 2 bases from J, with 13 bases in between. Germline V lookup: CDR1 SGHNT, CDR2 YYREEE (reference sequence). The DNA for the CDR3 is TGTGCCAGCAGCCTACCCACTAAGGCTGGGGCCAACGTCCTGACTTTC. This translates into CASSLPTKAGANVLTF.

The chain carries TRBV7-2 and TRBJ1-4, with TRBD1 matching 7 bases. V dropped 1 base and J dropped 7; count of bases not matched to a gene: 6. The CDR3 runs 15 residues. Germline loops: CDR1 SGHTA, CDR2 FQGNSA. Written as DNA, the CDR3 is TGTGCCAGCAGCTTAGACGGGACAGTCGCTGAAAAACTGTTTTTT. It encodes CASSLDGTVAEKLFF.

V gene TRBV9 combines with J gene TRBJ2-5; D may be TRBD1 (5 bases). The V end lost 0 bases, the J end lost 5 bases, and 14 bases lay between the germline ends. Germline V gene data show CDR1 as SGDLS and CDR2 as YYNGEE. The CDR3 sequence is 15 residues long. CDR3 amino acids: CASSVGVGQRETQYF. CDR3 in DNA: TGTGCCAGCAGCGTAGGGGTGGGGCAGCGCGAGACCCAGTACTTC. The entire variable domain, with the rest obtained from reference TRBV9 and TRBJ2-5, is as follows: DSGVTQTPKHLITATGQRVTLRCSPRSGDLSVYWYQQSLDQGLQFLIQYYNGEERAKGNILERFSAQQFPDLHSELNLSSLELGDSALYFCASSVGVGQRETQYFGPGTRLLVL.

This clone came up once. This chain uses TRBV6-5 with TRBJ1-1; TRBD1 is a possible D gene (5 bases). This CDR3 has 13 amino acids. V was shortened by 6 bases and J by 3 bases, with 11 bases between the two germline ends. Per germline, CDR1 MNHEY and CDR2 SVGAGI. This CDR3 reads CASRTQGDTEAFF. In nucleotides, the CDR3 is TGTGCCAGCAGAACACAAGGGGACACTGAAGCTTTCTTT.

This clone has a single count. The chain joins TRBV10-3 to TRBJ1-5; D may be TRBD1 (5 bases). Trimming removed 3 bases at V and 1 base at J, with 10 bases between. This CDR3 comprises 15 residues. In germline, CDR1 is ENHRY, CDR2 SYGVKD. The CDR3 coding sequence is TGTGCCATCAGTGAAGGGGTGGGAAGCAATCAGCCCCAGCATTTT. It yields the protein CAISEGVGSNQPQHF.

The chain recombines TRBV19 with TRBJ2-4, with 9 bases matching TRBD1. V dropped 5 bases and J dropped 5; count of bases not matched to a gene: 4. This CDR3 contains 14 residues. Germline V gene lookup returns CDR1 LNHDA and CDR2 SQIVND (reference sequence). The CDR3 nucleotides are TGTGCCAGTAGTCCTCGGACAGGGGAAAACATTCAGTACTTC. It specifies CASSPRTGENIQYF.

The chain links TRBV5-6 to TRBJ1-5; D might be TRBD1 (6 bases). V lost 2 bases and J 0 bases, leaving 12 bases between the germline ends. Germline assignment: CDR1 SGHDT and CDR2 YYEEEE. CDR3 length: 16 residues. CDR3 region: CASSFGGAFSNQPQHF. DNA for the CDR3: TGTGCCAGCAGCTTCGGGGGGGCCTTTAGCAATCAGCCCCAGCATTTT.

Only a few counts were recorded for this clone. This chain joins TRBV14 and TRBJ1-2, with D maybe TRBD1 (5 bases). V was pared by 1 base and J by 4 bases, with 13 bases between. The CDR3 contains 15 residues. Germline assignment: CDR1 SGHDN and CDR2 FVKESK. This chain's CDR3 is CASSQVFGGTYGYTF. In DNA form, the CDR3 reads TGTGCCAGCAGCCAAGTATTCGGGGGTACCTATGGCTACACCTTC. Full variable domain (missing parts from reference TRBV14 and TRBJ1-2): EAGVTQFPSHSVIEKGQTVTLRCDPISGHDNLYWYRRVMGKEIKFLLHFVKESKQDESGMPNNRFLAERTGGTYSTLKVQPAELEDSGVYFCASSQVFGGTYGYTFGSGTRLTVV.